Described below is a single T cell receptor beta chain sequence and its context. There are 15 residues in the CDR3. Germline V CDR1 and CDR2: SGHAT, FQDESV (reference sequence). V was clipped by 6 bases and J by 2 bases, with 16 bases between them. The source of the sample is a study of T cells in tumors after PD-1 blockade. Study-wide context: Each patient got pembrolizumab 200 mg every 3 weeks or cemiplimab 350 mg every 2 weeks. On average, peripheral blood gave roughly 110,000 TCR templates and about 40,000 unique clonotypes.

The repertoire was sequenced with immunoSEQ multiplex PCR; TCRdb's copy has only in-frame clones and lacks some. In the table there are about 33,000 clones, around 80% of which are singletons. The V and J genes are TRBV11-1 and TRBJ1-1; no clear D. This TCR derives from a human donor with basal cell carcinoma. The sequencing here drew on PBMCs, taken before anti-PD-1 treatment. The CDR3 is CASRGLAVRNTEAFF. The DNA for the CDR3 is TGTGCCAGCAGGGGATTGGCAGTAAGAAACACTGAAGCTTTCTTT.